The 26 T cell receptor beta chains listed next were all sequenced from one sample in a study of cytomegalovirus exposure and HLA in healthy donors. The PCR made use of 60 Vbeta and 13 Jbeta primers. Profiling relied on immunoSEQ multiplex PCR, and the TCRdb table lists in-frame clones only, not all of them. The sample contains 150,000 to 180,000 clones, approximately 74% of which appear only once. Material: PBMCs. Every receptor here comes from a man under 40 in good health and CMV-seronegative.

J is TRBJ1-5 and V is TRBV2; 7 bases line up with TRBD1. V shed 0 bases and J 11 bases; nucleotides not matched to a gene: 7. The CDR3 totals 14 residues. The germline V gene has CDR1 SNHLY and CDR2 FYNNEI. The CDR3 nucleotides are TGTGCCAGCAGTGAAGCCGGGACAGCTAGGTCCCAGCATTTT. Translating gives CASSEAGTARSQHF.

CDR3 sequence (DNA): TGTGCCAGCAGCCAAGGCGGGAATCGCGTAGCTTTCTTT. It yields the protein CASSQGGNRVAFF. The chain joins TRBV14 to TRBJ1-1; D is undetermined. The CDR3 spans 13 residues. Trimming removed 1 base at V and 10 bases at J, with 13 bases between. Germline V gene sequence: CDR1 SGHDN, CDR2 FVKESK.

The rearrangement links TRBV29-1 to TRBJ1-2; TRBD1 aligns across 9 bases. The CDR3 totals 14 residues. The germline gives CDR1 SQVTM, CDR2 ANQGSEA. J lost 6 bases, V lost 6 bases, and 11 bases had no gene match. The CDR3 spells CSVAGTGTADGYTF. The CDR3 DNA is TGCAGCGTCGCCGGGACAGGGACCGCGGATGGCTACACCTTC.

The chain uses TRBV9 and TRBJ2-5; 8 nucleotides align to TRBD2. CDR3 size: 15 residues. Germline V gene data show CDR1 as SGDLS and CDR2 as YYNGEE. With 4 bases clipped from V and 2 bases from J, the junction kept 7 bases outside the gene matches. CDR3 sequence reads: CASSPPGGEQETQYF. In nucleotides, the CDR3 is TGTGCCAGCAGCCCCCCCGGGGGGGAACAAGAGACCCAGTACTTC.

On this clone: At one of its ends the junction is not consistent with the germline gene, which may arise from a read error. The rearrangement links TRBV2 to TRBJ1-5, with a tentative D call TRBD1 (5 bases). This CDR3 contains 16 residues. In germline, CDR1 is SNHLY, CDR2 FYNNEI. CDR3 DNA sequence: TGTGCCAGCAGTGATCGTGGGGGAGGGAGCAATCAGCCCCAGAATTTT. It codes for CASSDRGGGSNQPQNF.

The chain employs TRBV28 and TRBJ2-3, with D unresolved. V was pared by 3 bases and J by 2 bases, with 9 bases between. The CDR3 is 14 amino acids. CDR1 is MDHEN, CDR2 SYDVKM, per germline. Here the CDR3 DNA reads TGTGCCAGCAGTTTGCGATCTACCACAGATACGCAGTATTTT. The encoded protein is CASSLRSTTDTQYF.

The chain recombines TRBV7-8 with TRBJ2-1; TRBD1 agrees at 7 bases. After removal of 0 bases from V and 4 bases from J, the junction contained 3 bases not matched to a gene. This CDR3 is built from 15 residues. Germline lookup yields CDR1 SGHVS and CDR2 FQNEAQ. In DNA, the CDR3 is TGTGCCAGCAGCTTAGCGGGACAGTTGTACAATGAGCAGTTCTTC. This sequence encodes CASSLAGQLYNEQFF.

The chain couples TRBV28 to TRBJ1-5; D is unresolved. The CDR3 has 15 amino acids. Trimming stripped 2 bases from V and 3 bases from J, with 11 bases between. The germline V gene encodes CDR1 MDHEN and CDR2 SYDVKM. The CDR3 nucleotides are TGTGCCAGCAGTTTACCTGGGCCCCCCAATCAGCCCCAGCATTTT. Its translation: CASSLPGPPNQPQHF.

The CDR3 loop is CAIRGGQGAQYEQYF. CDR3 DNA: TGTGCCATCAGAGGCGGACAGGGGGCGCAATACGAGCAGTACTTC. The rearrangement links TRBV10-3 to TRBJ2-7; 11 nucleotides line up with TRBD1. J gave up 4 bases and V 6 bases, and 8 bases lay outside the gene matches. Germline lookup yields CDR1 ENHRY and CDR2 SYGVKD. CDR3 length: 15 residues.

The chain uses TRBV29-1 and TRBJ1-3; D remains ambiguous. Germline CDR1 reads SQVTM; CDR2 reads ANQGSEA. The CDR3 contains 12 residues. Trimming stripped 4 bases from V and 1 base from J, with 5 bases between. The CDR3 protein is CSVGGSGNTIYF. CDR3 bases: TGCAGCGTTGGCGGGTCTGGAAACACCATATATTTT. Filled out from reference TRBV29-1 and TRBJ1-3, the complete variable domain reads SAVISQKPSRDICQRGTSLTIQCQVDSQVTMMFWYRQQPGQSLTLIATANQGSEATYESGFVIDKFPISRPNLTFSTLTVSNMSPEDSSIYLCSVGGSGNTIYFGEGSWLTVV.

The chain couples TRBV28 to TRBJ1-2, with unresolved D. Germline V gene sequence: CDR1 MDHEN, CDR2 SYDVKM. Between the trimmed V and J ends, which lost 6 bases and 2 bases, there was a span of 13 bases. This CDR3 contains 14 residues. The CDR3 reads CASSPLVRNYGYTF. CDR3 bases: TGTGCCAGCAGCCCTCTTGTCCGGAACTATGGCTACACCTTC.

The rearrangement uses TRBV6-1 and TRBJ1-2, with D unclear. Per germline, CDR1 MNHNS and CDR2 SASEGT. The CDR3 contains 14 residues. Between the trimmed V and J ends, which lost 6 bases and 6 bases, there was a span of 17 bases. DNA for the CDR3: TGTGCCAGCAGCACTGTGCGGGGAAACAATGGCTACACCTTC. Translating gives CASSTVRGNNGYTF.

The rearrangement uses TRBV7-9 and TRBJ2-2; tentative D call: TRBD2 (5 bases). Trimming left V 6 bases short and J 5 bases short, with 22 bases between. The CDR3 has 17 amino acids. Per germline, CDR1 SEHNR and CDR2 FQNEAQ (reference sequence). CDR3 nucleotides: TGTGCCAGCAGTCACCCCCAGGTTGGCGGAGGAACCGGGGAGCTGTTTTTT. Its protein is CASSHPQVGGGTGELFF. The entire variable domain, with the rest obtained from reference TRBV7-9 and TRBJ2-2, is as follows: DTGVSQNPRHKITKRGQNVTFRCDPISEHNRLYWYRQTLGQGPEFLTYFQNEAQLEKSRLLSDRFSAERPKGSFSTLEIQRTEQGDSAMYLCASSHPQVGGGTGELFFGEGSRLTVL.

The chain joins TRBV5-6 to TRBJ1-6; unclear D gene. The CDR3 is 17 amino acids. Germline V gene data show CDR1 as SGHDT and CDR2 as YYEEEE. V was trimmed by 1 base and J by 2 bases, leaving 13 bases between them. The CDR3 reads CASSLSGRGTYNSPLHF. CDR3 sequence (DNA): TGTGCCAGCAGCTTGTCGGGTCGGGGAACCTATAATTCACCCCTCCACTTT. Drawing the rest from reference TRBV5-6 and TRBJ1-6, the complete variable domain is DAGVTQSPTHLIKTRGQQVTLRCSPKSGHDTVSWYQQALGQGPQFIFQYYEEEERQRGNFPDRFSGHQFPNYSSELNVNALLLGDSALYLCASSLSGRGTYNSPLHFGNGTRLTVT.

The gene calls are TRBV7-9 and TRBJ1-1, with D possibly matching TRBD1 (5 bases). The CDR3 is 14 residues long. Germline lookup yields CDR1 SEHNR and CDR2 FQNEAQ (reference sequence). Deletions cut 5 bases from V and 4 bases from J, with 14 bases between. CDR3: CASSRGAGSTEAFF. The DNA of the CDR3 is TGTGCCAGCAGCCGCGGGGCAGGGTCCACTGAAGCTTTCTTT.

This chain connects TRBV5-1 to TRBJ2-2, with unresolved D. Trimming took 2 bases from V and 0 from J, leaving 8 bases between them. Germline V lookup: CDR1 SGHRS, CDR2 YFSETQ. The CDR3 contains 15 residues. The CDR3 DNA reads TGCGCCAGCAGCTTCCTAGAATCGAACACCGGGGAGCTGTTTTTT. This gives the protein CASSFLESNTGELFF. Filled out from reference TRBV5-1 and TRBJ2-2, the complete variable domain reads KAGVTQTPRYLIKTRGQQVTLSCSPISGHRSVSWYQQTPGQGLQFLFEYFSETQRNKGNFPGRFSGRQFSNSRSEMNVSTLELGDSALYLCASSFLESNTGELFFGEGSRLTVL.

About this clone itself: Other DNA sequences in this sample translate to the same CDR3. The chain employs TRBV5-1 and TRBJ2-7; no firm D call. CDR1 is SGHRS and CDR2 is YFSETQ in the germline V gene. V was shortened by 0 bases and J by 0 bases, with 4 bases between the two germline ends. The CDR3 totals 13 residues. CDR3 DNA sequence: TGCGCCAGCAGCTTGGGGAGCTCCTACGAGCAGTACTTC. It specifies CASSLGSSYEQYF.

The rearrangement joins TRBV7-3 to TRBJ2-1, with 10 nucleotides matching TRBD2. With V trimmed by 4 bases and J by 8 bases, 2 bases remained unmatched. The CDR3 extends over 13 amino acids. From germline, CDR1 is SGHTA and CDR2 FQGTGA. Here the CDR3 reads CASSSGTSDEQFF. CDR3 in DNA: TGTGCCAGCAGCTCCGGGACTAGCGATGAGCAGTTCTTC.

This chain connects TRBV28 to TRBJ1-6, with D hard to call. V lost 1 base, J lost 6 bases, and 13 bases lay in between. The CDR3 covers 16 residues. Germline V lookup: CDR1 MDHEN, CDR2 SYDVKM. The CDR3: CASSLFSQALNSPLHF. The CDR3 DNA reads as TGTGCCAGCAGTTTATTCAGTCAGGCCCTTAATTCACCCCTCCACTTT.

The rearrangement links TRBV5-4 to TRBJ1-1, with a tentative D call TRBD1 (6 bases). CDR3 length equals 12 residues. Trimming removed 2 bases from V and 7 bases from J, with 9 bases in between. Germline lookup yields CDR1 SGHNT and CDR2 YYREEE (reference sequence). The CDR3 sequence: CASSLQGYEAFF. The CDR3 DNA follows: TGTGCCAGCAGCTTACAGGGTTATGAAGCTTTCTTT.

The rearrangement joins TRBV15 to TRBJ2-7; 9 bases line up with TRBD2. The CDR3 is made up of 15 amino acids. Trimming removed 5 bases from V and 5 bases from J; junction bases left unmatched: 10. Germline V gives CDR1 LNHNV, CDR2 YYDKDF (reference sequence). The CDR3 region has the DNA TGTGCCACCAGCGGAGGGCTAGCGGGGAACGACGAGCAGTACTTC. Amino acids: CATSGGLAGNDEQYF.

V is TRBV5-1 and J is TRBJ1-2, with 9 bases lining up with TRBD1. The germline CDR1 and CDR2 sequences are SGHRS and YFSETQ. The CDR3 length is 17 residues. J lost 4 bases, V lost 1 base, and 11 bases had no gene match. This CDR3 is CASSLRTGVASGYGYTF. The CDR3 DNA follows: TGCGCCAGCAGCTTGCGGACAGGGGTTGCCTCTGGCTATGGCTACACCTTC.

The CDR3 loop is CASSLDGDTQYF. CDR3 DNA: TGTGCCAGCAGCCTAGACGGGGATACGCAGTATTTT. The gene calls are TRBV14 and TRBJ2-3, with D uncertain. Germline V lookup: CDR1 SGHDN, CDR2 FVKESK. Trimming pared 4 bases from V and 6 bases from J, leaving 8 bases between. This CDR3 is 12 amino acids long.

CDR3 residues: CASSLGADSYEQYF. CDR3 DNA sequence: TGTGCCAGCAGCTTAGGTGCGGACAGCTACGAGCAGTACTTC. V is TRBV7-6 and J is TRBJ2-7; perhaps TRBD1 as D (6 bases). With 1 base removed from V and 3 bases from J, the gap between germline ends came to 10 bases. The CDR3 sequence is 14 residues long. Germline CDR1 reads SGHVS; CDR2 reads FNYEAQ.

The genes are TRBV13 and TRBJ2-3, with D uncertain. There are 14 residues in the CDR3. Trimming left V 1 base short and J 1 base short, with 6 bases between. The germline CDR1 and CDR2 sequences are PRHDT and FYEKMQ (reference sequence). The CDR3 DNA reads as TGTGCCAGCAGCTTAGTGGTAGGCACAGATACGCAGTATTTT. Its translation: CASSLVVGTDTQYF. The full variable domain, its missing parts supplied by reference TRBV13 and TRBJ2-3, is AAGVIQSPRHLIKEKRETATLKCYPIPRHDTVYWYQQGPGQDPQFLISFYEKMQSDKGSIPDRFSAQQFSDYHSELNMSSLELGDSALYFCASSLVVGTDTQYFGPGTRLTVL.

The V call is TRBV5-4, the J call TRBJ2-5; 9 bases fit TRBD1. V shed 4 bases and J 4 bases; nucleotides not matched to a gene: 2. CDR1 is SGHNT, CDR2 YYREEE, per germline (reference sequence). The CDR3 consists of 13 residues. The CDR3 reads CASSKTGGETQYF. DNA of the CDR3: TGTGCCAGCAGCAAGACAGGGGGAGAGACCCAGTACTTC.